Reported below is one T cell receptor beta chain. The sample belongs to a study of CD8 T cells in Susac syndrome. The CDR3 runs to 14 residues. Germline assignment: CDR1 SNHLY and CDR2 FYNNEI. V gave up 2 bases and J gave up 5 bases, with 10 bases separating them. RNA, at about 0.45 to 1 ug, was reverse transcribed with random hexamers. An immunoSEQ multiplex PCR generated amplified TCR beta CDR3 products spanning 54 Vbeta and 13 Jbeta. Via MiXCR, TCRdb re-called the immunoSEQ multiplex PCR reads, giving one row per CDR3 protein. The sample includes some 150,000 distinct CDR3 sequences, about 94% of them seen just once.

The V call is TRBV2, the J call TRBJ1-5, with D possibly matching TRBD1 (5 bases). The clonotype originates from a human donor with multiple sclerosis. Sequencing was performed on CD8+ T cells from PBMCs. For the CDR3, the DNA is TGTGCCAGCAGTGAAAGGGGCCGCGATCAGCCCCAGCATTTT. Amino acids: CASSERGRDQPQHF.